Below are 22 T cell receptor beta chains sequenced from a single sample in a study of cytomegalovirus exposure and HLA in healthy donors. Sequencing was performed with immunoSEQ multiplex PCR; in TCRdb, only in-frame clones are kept and a portion is missing. The sample includes fewer than 200,000 clones, about 86% of them seen just once. Source material: PBMCs. These receptors came from a woman aged 18-29 years in good health and CMV-seronegative.

This chain connects TRBV7-6 to TRBJ2-2; 10 nucleotides agree with TRBD1. CDR1 and CDR2 (germline): SGHVS, FNYEAQ. V gave up 5 bases and J gave up 7 bases; unmatched junction bases: 7. CDR3 length: 15 amino acids. CDR3 amino acids: CASSPDRGRGGELFF. DNA for the CDR3: TGTGCCAGCAGCCCCGACAGGGGGCGAGGCGGGGAGCTGTTTTTT.

This clone has a single count. The V gene is TRBV2, the J gene TRBJ1-1; 7 nucleotides match TRBD1. V lost 3 bases, J lost 4 bases, and 2 bases stayed unmatched. Per the germline V gene, CDR1 is SNHLY and CDR2 is FYNNEI. There are 13 residues in the CDR3. Written as DNA, the CDR3 is TGTGCCAGCAGTGATGCAGGGGGCACTGAAGCTTTCTTT. Protein product: CASSDAGGTEAFF.

This rearrangement joins TRBV5-1 to TRBJ2-5; 8 bases agree with TRBD1. With V trimmed by 0 bases and J by 4 bases, 8 bases remained unmatched. CDR1 is SGHRS and CDR2 is YFSETQ in the germline V gene. The CDR3 spans 16 residues. In DNA form, the CDR3 reads TGCGCCAGCAGCTTGGTGGGCAGGGGGCCCCGAGAGACCCAGTACTTC. Its protein product is CASSLVGRGPRETQYF.

A few counts support this clone. This chain connects TRBV6-4 to TRBJ2-2, with 9 positions matching TRBD1. The CDR3 is 14 residues long. CDR1 is MRHNA, CDR2 SNTAGT, per germline. Trimming took 3 bases from V and 6 from J; bases not matched to a gene: 2. The CDR3 sequence is CASSEGQGAGELFF. CDR3 DNA: TGTGCCAGCAGTGAGGGACAGGGCGCCGGGGAGCTGTTTTTT.

The V and J genes are TRBV19 and TRBJ1-4; D is uncertain. Germline CDR1 and CDR2: LNHDA and SQIVND (reference sequence). V lost 2 bases and J 8 bases, leaving 9 bases between the germline ends. The CDR3 consists of 13 residues. The CDR3 DNA reads TGTGCCAGTAGTATAAATGAACGGGAAAAACTGTTTTTT. Protein sequence: CASSINEREKLFF.

The chain is built from TRBV4-1 and TRBJ1-2, with D possibly matching TRBD1 (5 bases). CDR1 MGHRA and CDR2 YSYEKL come from the germline V gene. Trimming cost V 0 bases and J 2 bases, with 7 bases left between them. The length of the CDR3 is 14 residues. The CDR3 DNA reads as TGCGCCAGCAGCCAAGATACAGGAAACTATGGCTACACCTTC. Amino acids: CASSQDTGNYGYTF.

The rearrangement uses TRBV29-1 and TRBJ1-1; TRBD1 aligns across 9 bases. Germline assignment: CDR1 SQVTM and CDR2 ANQGSEA. The CDR3 sequence is 13 residues long. The ends lost 7 bases at V and 0 bases at J; junction bases unmatched: 3. The CDR3 nucleotides are TGCAGCGGGACAGGGGCCGTGAACACTGAAGCTTTCTTT. Translated, it gives CSGTGAVNTEAFF.

This sequence joins TRBV4-3 and TRBJ2-3; 14 bases align to TRBD2. Germline assignment: CDR1 LGHNA and CDR2 YSLEER. There are 20 residues in the CDR3. Trimming removed 5 bases from V and 2 bases from J; junction bases left unmatched: 15. The CDR3 loop is CASSGHGLAGGRAATDTQYF. CDR3 nucleotides: TGCGCCAGCAGCGGGCATGGACTAGCGGGAGGACGAGCAGCCACAGATACGCAGTATTTT.

The gene calls are TRBV9 and TRBJ2-2, with D tentatively TRBD2 (5 bases). Germline CDR1 reads SGDLS; CDR2 reads YYNGEE. The CDR3 contains 13 residues. Trimming removed 7 bases from V and 1 base from J, with 8 bases in between. Here the CDR3 DNA reads TGTGCCAGCTCGGGGATGAACACCGGGGAGCTGTTTTTT. It is translated as CASSGMNTGELFF.

V gene TRBV18 combines with J gene TRBJ1-1; 8 nucleotides agree with TRBD1. Germline-derived CDR1 and CDR2 are KGHSH and LQKENI. The CDR3 sequence is 15 residues long. Losses at the gene ends were 0 bases for V and 6 bases for J; bases not matched to a gene: 6. CDR3 amino acids: CASSPPDRGGAEAFF. The CDR3 DNA follows: TGTGCCAGCTCACCACCAGACAGGGGAGGAGCTGAAGCTTTCTTT.

J is TRBJ2-6 and V is TRBV5-1; the D is unclear. Germline CDR1 is SGHRS and CDR2 is YFSETQ. The CDR3 contains 14 residues. Trimming pared 6 bases from V and 2 bases from J, leaving 9 bases between. This CDR3 is CASKPQAGANVLTF. The CDR3, as DNA: TGCGCCAGCAAGCCCCAGGCTGGGGCCAACGTCCTGACTTTC.

The chain combines TRBV6-4 with TRBJ2-2, with D possibly TRBD2 on 5 matching bases. This CDR3 contains 15 residues. Germline V gives CDR1 MRHNA, CDR2 SNTAGT. Trimming took off 7 bases at V and 2 bases at J, with 14 bases between the two ends. The CDR3 nucleotides read TGTGCCAGCACCACTAGTAGCAGAAACACCGGGGAGCTGTTTTTT. It specifies CASTTSSRNTGELFF.

The DNA for the CDR3 is TGTGCCAGCAGCGTAGCTTCGGGAGATACGCAGTATTTT. Its translation is CASSVASGDTQYF. V usage is TRBV9 and J usage is TRBJ2-3; no reliable D call. Germline V gene lookup returns CDR1 SGDLS and CDR2 YYNGEE. The ends were cut back, 0 bases at V and 5 bases at J, with 7 bases in the middle. The CDR3 has 13 amino acids.

The rearrangement uses TRBV27 and TRBJ1-5, with unresolved D. Germline lookup yields CDR1 MNHEY and CDR2 SMNVEV (reference sequence). The CDR3 has 15 residues. V shed 1 base and J shed 5 bases, with 12 bases lying between them. The CDR3 DNA reads TGTGCCAGCAGTTTATTTAGCCGTCCGGATCAGCCCCAGCATTTT. Translation: CASSLFSRPDQPQHF.

The rearrangement links TRBV19 to TRBJ1-2; the D gene is possibly TRBD1 (5 bases). Germline CDR1 reads LNHDA; CDR2 reads SQIVND (reference sequence). This CDR3 region has 14 residues. Trimming cost V 5 bases and J 3 bases, with 13 bases left between them. The CDR3 loop is CASSRGDWDYGYTF. In nucleotides, the CDR3 is TGTGCCAGTAGTCGGGGGGATTGGGACTATGGCTACACCTTC.

Of note for this clone: This specimen includes other DNA sequences encoding the same CDR3. The V gene is TRBV18, the J gene TRBJ2-2; a possible D gene is TRBD1 (6 bases). The CDR3 is made up of 14 amino acids. The germline V gene encodes CDR1 KGHSH and CDR2 LQKENI. The V end lost 3 bases, the J end lost 1 base, and 6 bases lay between the germline ends. For the CDR3, the DNA is TGTGCCAGCTCACCGGGACAGAACACCGGGGAGCTGTTTTTT. Protein sequence: CASSPGQNTGELFF.

The V and J genes are TRBV10-3 and TRBJ1-1; 10 bases are a match to TRBD1. This CDR3 comprises 14 residues. V lost 4 bases and J lost 5; bases outside the gene matches: 4. Germline V lookup: CDR1 ENHRY, CDR2 SYGVKD. In DNA, the CDR3 is TGTGCCATCAGTGGACAGGGGGCGGAGACTGAAGCTTTCTTT. This sequence encodes CAISGQGAETEAFF.

CDR3 coding DNA: TGTGCCAGCAGCCAGAGACAGGGGTTCACGGTTCGTTTTCAAGAGACCCAGTACTTC. Amino acids: CASSQRQGFTVRFQETQYF. The V call is TRBV7-9, the J call TRBJ2-5; 8 bases line up with TRBD1. Germline-derived CDR1 and CDR2 are SEHNR and FQNEAQ (reference sequence). The J segment lost 2 bases and the V segment lost 5 bases, leaving 19 bases of the junction unmatched. The CDR3 consists of 19 residues.

This clone appeared a few times. This chain connects TRBV5-5 to TRBJ1-4, with D possibly being TRBD1 (6 bases). V was pared by 4 bases and J by 8 bases, with 15 bases between. The germline V gene encodes CDR1 SGHKS and CDR2 YYEKEE (reference sequence). The CDR3 extends over 14 amino acids. The CDR3 protein is CASSLAGVEEKLFF. For the CDR3, the DNA is TGTGCCAGCAGCCTCGCAGGGGTAGAAGAAAAACTGTTTTTT. Together with reference TRBV5-5 and TRBJ1-4, the CDR3 gives the full variable domain: DAGVTQSPTHLIKTRGQQVTLRCSPISGHKSVSWYQQVLGQGPQFIFQYYEKEERGRGNFPDRFSARQFPNYSSELNVNALLLGDSALYLCASSLAGVEEKLFFGSGTQLSVL.

The genes are TRBV5-3 and TRBJ1-4; D unresolved. TRBV5-3 is marked as an open reading frame, function uncertain. V was pared by 3 bases and J by 8 bases, with 5 bases between. The CDR3 extends over 11 amino acids. The CDR3 protein is CARSSLEKLFF. CDR3 coding DNA: TGTGCCAGAAGCTCTCTAGAAAAACTGTTTTTT.

The chain has TRBV10-1 and TRBJ2-4; D is possibly TRBD1 (6 bases). V lost 8 bases to trimming and J lost 2 bases, with 19 bases between them. Germline V gene data show CDR1 as WNHNN and CDR2 as SYGVQD (reference sequence). This CDR3 has 16 amino acids. The CDR3 loop is CASDKGVGTTKNIQYF. The DNA of the CDR3 is TGCGCCAGCGACAAGGGGGTAGGGACAACCAAAAACATTCAGTACTTC.

V usage is TRBV4-3 and J usage is TRBJ2-7; D is uncertain. CDR3 length: 15 residues. Germline values: CDR1 LGHNA, CDR2 YSLEER. Deletions cut 0 bases from V and 3 bases from J, with 12 bases between. CDR3 in DNA: TGCGCCAGCAGCCAAGATAAAGCACCTATCTACGAGCAGTACTTC. Translation gives CASSQDKAPIYEQYF.